This T cell receptor beta chain is from a study of T-cell memory formation after mild COVID-19. Study-level information: TCR clusters were mostly donor specific.

TCRdb analysed the 5' RACE reads with MiXCR anew, one entry per CDR3 protein. Altogether roughly 350,000 distinct CDR3 sequences are present, under 30% being singletons, with the ten largest covering roughly 12%. In the case of this clonotype: As yet, its antigen is unknown.

General study results and limits: CD4+ contracting clones were mainly CM and EM; CD8+ ones, EMRA. Researchers found some responding clones in pre-infection memory, a sign that cross-reactive memory joined.

Germline V CDR1 and CDR2: KGHDR, SFDVKD. Trimming cost V 1 base and J 9 bases, with 9 bases left between them. The CDR3 is made up of 13 amino acids. Sequencing was carried out using PBMCs or a T cell subset sorted from them (not recorded which). The receptor comes from an adult woman who had mild COVID-19 (a few samples of this study predate the infection). Cell type and time point are not known. The chain has TRBV24-1 and TRBJ1-5, with D possibly being TRBD1 (5 bases). The CDR3 nucleotides are TGTGCCACCAGTGATTTAGGGGCTGGGCCCCAGCATTTT. Its translation is CATSDLGAGPQHF.